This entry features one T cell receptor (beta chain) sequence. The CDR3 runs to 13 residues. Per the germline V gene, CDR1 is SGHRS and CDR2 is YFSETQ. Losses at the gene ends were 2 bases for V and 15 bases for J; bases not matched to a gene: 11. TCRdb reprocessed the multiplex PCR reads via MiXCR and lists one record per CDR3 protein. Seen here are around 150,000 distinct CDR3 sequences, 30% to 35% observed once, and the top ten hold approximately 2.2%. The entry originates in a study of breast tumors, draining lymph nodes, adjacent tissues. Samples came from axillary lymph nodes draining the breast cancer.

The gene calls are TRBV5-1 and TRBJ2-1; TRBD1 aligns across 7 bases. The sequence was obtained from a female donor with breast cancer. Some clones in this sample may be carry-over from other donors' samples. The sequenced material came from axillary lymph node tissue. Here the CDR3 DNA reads TGCGCCAGCAGCTTTACAGGGGATCGGGACCGGTTCTTC. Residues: CASSFTGDRDRFF.